These 12 T cell receptor beta chains came from one sample sequenced in a study of T cell responses to AZD1222 COVID-19 vaccine. Method: immunoSEQ multiplex PCR; TCRdb's copy keeps in-frame clones and lacks some. The data hold 140,000 or so clones, with 88% observed a single time. Here the sequenced sample was peripheral blood, taken on day 0 of AZD1222 vaccination. The receptors here all came from an adult in good health.

About this clone: This could be a read error, since a much larger clone is one nucleotide away. The chain combines TRBV6-2 or TRBV6-3 with TRBJ2-2; TRBD2 matches 8 bases. The trim removed 6 bases at V and 5 bases at J, leaving 8 bases unmatched. Per the germline V gene, CDR1 is MNHEY and CDR2 is SVGEGT. The CDR3 runs to 15 residues. The CDR3 loop is CASSPLADATGELFF. The CDR3 DNA reads TGTGCCAGCAGCCCACTAGCGGACGCGACCGGGGAGCTGTTTTTT.

CDR3 amino acids: CASSCHPPGPQISDTQYF. CDR3 in DNA: TGTGCCAGCAGCTGTCACCCCCCGGGACCCCAGATCTCAGATACGCAGTATTTT. The rearrangement uses TRBV3-1 (or the pseudogene TRBV3-2) and TRBJ2-3, with D perhaps TRBD1 or TRBD2 (5 bases each). V lost 5 bases to trimming and J lost 4 bases, with 25 bases between them. The CDR3 is 18 amino acids. Germline V gene data show CDR1 as LGHDT and CDR2 as YNNKEL (reference sequence).

The gene calls are TRBV10-1 and TRBJ2-3; 9 bases are shared with TRBD2. Germline values: CDR1 WNHNN, CDR2 SYGVQD (reference sequence). V lost 0 bases and J lost 3; bases outside the gene matches: 4. The CDR3 runs to 16 residues. CDR3 coding DNA: TGCGCCAGCAGTGAGTCCGGCGGGAGGGCTACAGATACGCAGTATTTT. Protein sequence: CASSESGGRATDTQYF.

V and J are TRBV4-3 and TRBJ1-1, with D maybe TRBD1 (5 bases). There are 14 residues in the CDR3. Per germline, CDR1 LGHNA and CDR2 YSLEER. Trimming left V 0 bases short and J 10 bases short, with 15 bases between. The CDR3 coding sequence is TGCGCCAGCAGCCAAGAAAGCTGGGACCTGGGAGCTTTCTTT. This codes for CASSQESWDLGAFF.

The chain carries TRBV28 and TRBJ2-1, with 11 bases matching TRBD2. Trimming removed 3 bases from V and 6 bases from J; junction bases left unmatched: 16. There are 19 residues in the CDR3. Germline assignment: CDR1 MDHEN and CDR2 SYDVKM. The CDR3 loop reads CASSFVGTSGFRPPNEQFF. The CDR3 DNA reads as TGTGCCAGCAGTTTCGTGGGGACTAGCGGATTCCGACCCCCCAATGAGCAGTTCTTC.

V and J are TRBV7-2 and TRBJ1-6; D call uncertain. The germline gives CDR1 SGHTA, CDR2 FQGNSA. The CDR3 runs 13 residues. Deletions cut 0 bases from V and 8 bases from J, with 5 bases between. The CDR3 DNA is TGTGCCAGCAGCTTAGCGCTGTATTCACCCCTCCACTTT. Encoded protein: CASSLALYSPLHF.

This clone appeared once. The rearrangement links TRBV11-3 to TRBJ2-1; TRBD1 matches at 7 bases. In germline, CDR1 is SGHNT, CDR2 YENEEA. The CDR3 has 13 residues. V lost 2 bases and J lost 6; bases outside the gene matches: 1. The CDR3 DNA is TGTGCCAGCAGCTTAAGGGACAGCAATGAGCAGTTCTTC. Translation: CASSLRDSNEQFF.

CDR3 DNA: TGCGCCAGCGCGCCGAAGTTGAACACTGAAGCTTTCTTT. It yields the protein CASAPKLNTEAFF. The V call is TRBV10-1, the J call TRBJ1-1, with D uncertain. The V gene lost 8 bases and the J gene lost 0 bases, with 10 bases spanning the gap. Germline-derived CDR1 and CDR2 are WNHNN and SYGVQD (reference sequence). This CDR3 region has 13 residues.

The gene calls are TRBV15 and TRBJ2-7; 16 bases match TRBD2. The V and J ends lost 3 bases and 0 bases, in that order; junction bases with no gene match: 8. Per germline, CDR1 LNHNV and CDR2 YYDKDF (reference sequence). CDR3 size: 19 residues. CDR3 sequence (DNA): TGTGCCACCAGCAGGTCGCCGGGACTAGCGGGAGGGAGCTCCTACGAGCAGTACTTC. Its protein product is CATSRSPGLAGGSSYEQYF.

This clone was detected once. The gene calls are TRBV6-5 and TRBJ1-5; D is uncertain. The CDR3 contains 14 residues. Looked up from germline, CDR1 is MNHEY and CDR2 is SVGAGI. V lost 2 bases, J lost 6 bases, and 11 bases lay in between. The CDR3 DNA reads as TGTGCCAGCAGTTACGGACGGTCCGGTCAGCCCCAGCATTTT. This translates into CASSYGRSGQPQHF.

The chain joins TRBV30 to TRBJ1-3, with unresolved D. Trimming left V 0 bases short and J 4 bases short, with 10 bases between. CDR1 is GTSNPN and CDR2 is SVGIG in the germline V gene (reference sequence). The CDR3 runs to 14 residues. As DNA, the CDR3 is TGTGCCTGGAGTGTACGAGGGCCCGGAAACACCATATATTTT. This translates into CAWSVRGPGNTIYF.

The rearrangement joins TRBV9 to TRBJ2-2; maybe TRBD1 (7 bases). The length of the CDR3 is 18 residues. V lost 3 bases and J 0 bases, leaving 18 bases between the germline ends. Germline CDR1 is SGDLS and CDR2 is YYNGEE. The CDR3 DNA sequence: TGTGCCAGCAGCGAGAGGGCAGGGGGGCATTCGAACACCGGGGAGCTGTTTTTT. Protein product: CASSERAGGHSNTGELFF.